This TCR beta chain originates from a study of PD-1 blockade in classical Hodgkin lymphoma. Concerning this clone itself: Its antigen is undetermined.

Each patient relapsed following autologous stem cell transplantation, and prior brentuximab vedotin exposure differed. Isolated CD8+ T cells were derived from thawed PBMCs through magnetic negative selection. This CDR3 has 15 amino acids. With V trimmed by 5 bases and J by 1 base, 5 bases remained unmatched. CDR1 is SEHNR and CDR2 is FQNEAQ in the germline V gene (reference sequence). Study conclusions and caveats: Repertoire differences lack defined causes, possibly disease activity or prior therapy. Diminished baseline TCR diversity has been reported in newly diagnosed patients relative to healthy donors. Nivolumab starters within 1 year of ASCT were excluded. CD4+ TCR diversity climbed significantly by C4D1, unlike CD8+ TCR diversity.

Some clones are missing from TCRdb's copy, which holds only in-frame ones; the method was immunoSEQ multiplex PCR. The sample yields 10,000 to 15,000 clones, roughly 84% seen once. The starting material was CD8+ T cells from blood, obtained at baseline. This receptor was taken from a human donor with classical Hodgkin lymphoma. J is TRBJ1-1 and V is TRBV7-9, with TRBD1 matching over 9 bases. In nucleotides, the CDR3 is TGTGCCAGCAGCCGAGGACAGGGGACGAACACTGAAGCTTTCTTT. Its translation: CASSRGQGTNTEAFF.